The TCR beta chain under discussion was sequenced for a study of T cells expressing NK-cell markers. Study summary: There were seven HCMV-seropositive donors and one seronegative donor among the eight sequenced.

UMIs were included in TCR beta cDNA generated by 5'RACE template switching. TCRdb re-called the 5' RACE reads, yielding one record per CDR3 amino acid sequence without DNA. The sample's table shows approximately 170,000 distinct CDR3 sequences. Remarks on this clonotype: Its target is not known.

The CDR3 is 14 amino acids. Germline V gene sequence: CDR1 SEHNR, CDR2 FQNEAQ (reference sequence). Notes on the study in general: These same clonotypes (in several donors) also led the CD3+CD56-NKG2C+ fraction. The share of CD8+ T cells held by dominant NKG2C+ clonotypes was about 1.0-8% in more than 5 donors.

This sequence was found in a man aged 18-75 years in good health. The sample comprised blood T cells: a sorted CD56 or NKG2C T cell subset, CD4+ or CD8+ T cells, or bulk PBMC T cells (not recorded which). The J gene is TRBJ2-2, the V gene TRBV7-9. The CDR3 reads CASSLQAFAGELFF.